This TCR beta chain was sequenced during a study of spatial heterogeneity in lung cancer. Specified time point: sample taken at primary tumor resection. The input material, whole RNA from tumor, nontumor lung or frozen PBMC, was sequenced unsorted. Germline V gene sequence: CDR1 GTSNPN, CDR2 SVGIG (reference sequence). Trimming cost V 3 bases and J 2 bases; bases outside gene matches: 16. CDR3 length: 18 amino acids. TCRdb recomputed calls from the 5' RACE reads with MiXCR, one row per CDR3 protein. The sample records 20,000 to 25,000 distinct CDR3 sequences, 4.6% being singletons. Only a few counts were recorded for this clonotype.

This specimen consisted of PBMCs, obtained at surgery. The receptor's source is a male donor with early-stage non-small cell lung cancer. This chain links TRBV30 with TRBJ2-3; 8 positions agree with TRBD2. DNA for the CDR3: TGTGCCTGGAGGACCCCCCCCCTCGGCGGGGGGTACACAGATACGCAGTATTTT. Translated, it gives CAWRTPPLGGGYTDTQYF.